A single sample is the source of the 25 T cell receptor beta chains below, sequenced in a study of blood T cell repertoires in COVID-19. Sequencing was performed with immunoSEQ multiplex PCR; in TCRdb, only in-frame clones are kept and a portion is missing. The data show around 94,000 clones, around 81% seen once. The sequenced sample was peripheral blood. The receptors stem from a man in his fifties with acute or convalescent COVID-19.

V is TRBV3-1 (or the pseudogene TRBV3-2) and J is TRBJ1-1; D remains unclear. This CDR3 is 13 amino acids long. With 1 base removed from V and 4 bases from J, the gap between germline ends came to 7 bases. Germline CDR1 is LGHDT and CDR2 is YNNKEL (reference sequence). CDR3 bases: TGTGCCAGCAGCCAAGTACAGAGCACTGAAGCTTTCTTT. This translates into CASSQVQSTEAFF.

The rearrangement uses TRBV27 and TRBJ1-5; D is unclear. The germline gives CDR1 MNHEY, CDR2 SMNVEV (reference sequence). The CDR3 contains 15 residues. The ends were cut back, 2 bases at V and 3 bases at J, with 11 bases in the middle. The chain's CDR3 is CASSLEEALNQPQHF. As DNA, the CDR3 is TGTGCCAGCAGTTTAGAGGAGGCCCTCAATCAGCCCCAGCATTTT.

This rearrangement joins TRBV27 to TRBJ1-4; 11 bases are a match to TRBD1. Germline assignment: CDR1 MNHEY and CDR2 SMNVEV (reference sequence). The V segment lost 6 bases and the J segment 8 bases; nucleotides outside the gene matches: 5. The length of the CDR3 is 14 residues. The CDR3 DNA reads TGTGCCAGCAGCCGGACAGGGGGCAGGGAAAAACTGTTTTTT. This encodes CASSRTGGREKLFF.

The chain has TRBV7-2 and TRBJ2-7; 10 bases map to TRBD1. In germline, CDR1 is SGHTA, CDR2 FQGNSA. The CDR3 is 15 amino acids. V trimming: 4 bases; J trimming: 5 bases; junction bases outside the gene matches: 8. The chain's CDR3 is CASSSAGTGVDEQYF. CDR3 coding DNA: TGTGCCAGCAGCTCCGCCGGGACAGGGGTTGACGAGCAGTACTTC.

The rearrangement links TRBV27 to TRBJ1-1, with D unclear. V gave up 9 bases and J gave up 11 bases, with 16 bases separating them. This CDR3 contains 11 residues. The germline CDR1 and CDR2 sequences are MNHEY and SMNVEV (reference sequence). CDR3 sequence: CARSGGESAFF. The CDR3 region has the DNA TGTGCCAGGTCCGGTGGGGAGTCGGCTTTCTTT.

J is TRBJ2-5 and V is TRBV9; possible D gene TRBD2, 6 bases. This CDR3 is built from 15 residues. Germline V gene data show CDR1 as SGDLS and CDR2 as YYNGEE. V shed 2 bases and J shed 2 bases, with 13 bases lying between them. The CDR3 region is CASSVGASDQETQYF. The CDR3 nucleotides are TGTGCCAGCAGCGTTGGGGCTAGCGATCAAGAGACCCAGTACTTC.

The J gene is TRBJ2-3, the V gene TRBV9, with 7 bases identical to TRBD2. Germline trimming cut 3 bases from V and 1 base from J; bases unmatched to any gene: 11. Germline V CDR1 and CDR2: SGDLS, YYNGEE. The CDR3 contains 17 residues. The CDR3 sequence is CASSGTQGLRGTDTQYF. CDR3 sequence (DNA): TGTGCCAGCAGCGGTACCCAGGGACTACGAGGCACAGATACGCAGTATTTT.

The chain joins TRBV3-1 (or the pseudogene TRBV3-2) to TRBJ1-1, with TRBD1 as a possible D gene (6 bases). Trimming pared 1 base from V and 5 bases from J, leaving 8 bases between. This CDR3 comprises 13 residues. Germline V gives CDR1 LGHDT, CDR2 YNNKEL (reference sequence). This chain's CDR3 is CASSQVRGTEAFF. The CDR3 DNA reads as TGTGCCAGCAGCCAAGTGAGGGGGACTGAAGCTTTCTTT.

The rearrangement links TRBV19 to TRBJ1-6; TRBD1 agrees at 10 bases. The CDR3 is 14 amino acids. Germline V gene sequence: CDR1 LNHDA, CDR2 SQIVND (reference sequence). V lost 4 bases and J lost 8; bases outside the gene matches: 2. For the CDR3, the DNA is TGTGCCAGTAGTACCGACAGGGGGCATTCACCCCTCCACTTT. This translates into CASSTDRGHSPLHF.

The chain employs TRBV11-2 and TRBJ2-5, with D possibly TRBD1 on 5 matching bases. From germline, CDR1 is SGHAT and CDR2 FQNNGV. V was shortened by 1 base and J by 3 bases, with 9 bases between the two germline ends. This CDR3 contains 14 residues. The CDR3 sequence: CASSLGQGKETQYF. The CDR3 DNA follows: TGTGCCAGCAGCTTAGGGCAGGGAAAAGAGACCCAGTACTTC.

The CDR3 DNA reads as TGCGCCAGCACAGGGGGACGCTACTCTGGGGCCAACGTCCTGACTTTC. This translates into CASTGGRYSGANVLTF. This chain joins TRBV10-1 and TRBJ2-6; 7 positions match TRBD1. The germline gives CDR1 WNHNN, CDR2 SYGVQD (reference sequence). V gave up 7 bases and J gave up 0 bases; unmatched junction bases: 6. The CDR3 has 16 residues.

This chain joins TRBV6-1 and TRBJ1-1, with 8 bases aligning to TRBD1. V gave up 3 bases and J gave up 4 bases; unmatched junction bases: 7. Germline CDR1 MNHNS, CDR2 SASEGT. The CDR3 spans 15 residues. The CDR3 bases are TGTGCCAGCAGTGATTGGACCAGGGGGCCCACTGAAGCTTTCTTT. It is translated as CASSDWTRGPTEAFF.

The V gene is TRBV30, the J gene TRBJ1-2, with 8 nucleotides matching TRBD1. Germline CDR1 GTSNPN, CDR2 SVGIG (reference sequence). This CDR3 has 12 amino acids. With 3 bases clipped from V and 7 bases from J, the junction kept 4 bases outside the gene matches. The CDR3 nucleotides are TGTGCCTGGAGGCCAGGGGGCGGTGGCTACACCTTC. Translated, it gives CAWRPGGGGYTF.

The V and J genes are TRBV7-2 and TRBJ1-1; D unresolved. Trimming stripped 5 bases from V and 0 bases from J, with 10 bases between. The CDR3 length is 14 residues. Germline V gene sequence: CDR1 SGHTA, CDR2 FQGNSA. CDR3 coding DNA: TGTGCCAGCAGCGCAACCGGTCTGAACACTGAAGCTTTCTTT. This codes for CASSATGLNTEAFF.

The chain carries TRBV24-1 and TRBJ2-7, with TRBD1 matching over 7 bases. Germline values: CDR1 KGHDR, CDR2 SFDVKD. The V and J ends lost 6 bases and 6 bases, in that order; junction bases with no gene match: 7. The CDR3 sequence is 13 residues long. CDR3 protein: CATSSQTGTEQYF. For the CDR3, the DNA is TGTGCCACCAGTTCACAGACAGGGACCGAGCAGTACTTC.

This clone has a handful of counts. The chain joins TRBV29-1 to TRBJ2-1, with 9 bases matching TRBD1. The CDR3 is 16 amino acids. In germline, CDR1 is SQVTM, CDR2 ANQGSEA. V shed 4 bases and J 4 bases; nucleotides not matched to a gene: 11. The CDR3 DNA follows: TGCAGCGTTGTTCCAACTGACAGGGGGGCATACAATGAGCAGTTCTTC. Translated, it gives CSVVPTDRGAYNEQFF.

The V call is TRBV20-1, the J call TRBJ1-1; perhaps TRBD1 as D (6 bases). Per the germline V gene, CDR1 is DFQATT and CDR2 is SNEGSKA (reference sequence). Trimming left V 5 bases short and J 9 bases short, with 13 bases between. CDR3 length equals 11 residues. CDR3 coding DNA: TGCAGTGCTGTTAAAACAGGGCAAGCTTTCTTT. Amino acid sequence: CSAVKTGQAFF.

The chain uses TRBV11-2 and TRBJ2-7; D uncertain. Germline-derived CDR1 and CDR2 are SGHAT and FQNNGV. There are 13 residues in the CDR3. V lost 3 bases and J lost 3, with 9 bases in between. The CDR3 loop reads CASSLSEHYEQYF. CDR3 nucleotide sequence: TGTGCCAGCAGCTTGAGCGAACACTACGAGCAGTACTTC.

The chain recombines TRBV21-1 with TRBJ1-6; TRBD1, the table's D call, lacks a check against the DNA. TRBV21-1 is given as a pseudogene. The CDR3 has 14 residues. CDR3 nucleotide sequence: TGTGCCAGCAGCAGACAGGGGGGGCTATCACCCCTCCACTTT. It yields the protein CASSRQGGLSPLHF.

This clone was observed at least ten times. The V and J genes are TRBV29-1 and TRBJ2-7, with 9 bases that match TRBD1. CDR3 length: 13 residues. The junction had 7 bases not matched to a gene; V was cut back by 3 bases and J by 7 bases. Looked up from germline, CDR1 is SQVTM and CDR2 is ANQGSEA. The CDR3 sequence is CSVEQDRGLEQYF. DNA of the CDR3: TGCAGCGTTGAGCAGGACAGGGGCCTTGAGCAGTACTTC.

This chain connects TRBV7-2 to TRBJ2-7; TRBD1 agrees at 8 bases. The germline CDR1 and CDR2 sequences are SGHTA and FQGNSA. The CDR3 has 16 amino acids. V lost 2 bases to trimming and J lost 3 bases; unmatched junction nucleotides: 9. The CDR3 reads CASSLSSTGGYYEQYF. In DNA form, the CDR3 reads TGTGCCAGCAGCTTATCAAGCACAGGGGGTTACTACGAGCAGTACTTC.

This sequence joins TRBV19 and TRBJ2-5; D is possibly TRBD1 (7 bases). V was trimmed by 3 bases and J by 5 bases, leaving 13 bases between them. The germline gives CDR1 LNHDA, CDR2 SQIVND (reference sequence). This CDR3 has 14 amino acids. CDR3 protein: CASSIQAGGETQYF. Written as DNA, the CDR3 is TGTGCCAGTAGTATTCAGGCAGGGGGGGAGACCCAGTACTTC.

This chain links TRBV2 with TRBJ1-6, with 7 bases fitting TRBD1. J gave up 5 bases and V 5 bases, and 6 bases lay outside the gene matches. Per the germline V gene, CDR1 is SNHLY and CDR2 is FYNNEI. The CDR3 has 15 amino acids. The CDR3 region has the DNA TGTGCCAGCAGTCCGGACAGGCCCCATAATTCACCCCTCCACTTT. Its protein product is CASSPDRPHNSPLHF.

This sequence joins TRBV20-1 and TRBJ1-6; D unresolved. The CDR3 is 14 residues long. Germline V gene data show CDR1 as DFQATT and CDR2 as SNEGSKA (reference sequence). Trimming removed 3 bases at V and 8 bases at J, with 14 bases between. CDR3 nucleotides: TGCAGTGCTAGTAGGACTCATGGGGATTCACCCCTCCACTTT. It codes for CSASRTHGDSPLHF.

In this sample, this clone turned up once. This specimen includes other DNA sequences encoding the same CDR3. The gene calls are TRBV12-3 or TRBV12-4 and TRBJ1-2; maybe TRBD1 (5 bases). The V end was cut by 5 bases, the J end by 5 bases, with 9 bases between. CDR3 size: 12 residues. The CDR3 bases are TGTGCCAGCAGTGCGACAGATTATGGCTACACCTTC. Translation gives CASSATDYGYTF.